A single sample is the source of the 4 T cell receptor beta chains below, sequenced in a study of OX40 agonist ivuxolimab in advanced cancers. Receptors were amplified or captured by the immunoSEQ multiplex PCR assay. Imported from immuneACCESS, the table was reduced by TCRdb to in-frame sequences with V and J called. These copies leave out some clones; in studies compared against another copy, an unresolved V gene accounts for under half, and the cause of the remainder is not known. Within this sample are some 60,000 clones, with less than 95% of them counted one time only. Clones ranked in the top ten supply around 15% of the sample. The sample was CD4+ or CD8+ T cells sorted from blood, taken in a trial of the OX40 agonist ivuxolimab. The receptor set was obtained from an adult with an advanced solid tumor such as melanoma, head and neck, liver or kidney cancer.

The V gene is TRBV5-6, the J gene TRBJ2-7, with 12 bases fitting TRBD2. The CDR3 has 15 residues. Germline assignment: CDR1 SGHDT and CDR2 YYEEEE. Trimming removed 4 bases from V and 0 bases from J; junction bases left unmatched: 2. The DNA of the CDR3 is TGTGCCAGCAGCCAACTAGCGGGGGGCTCCTACGAGCAGTACTTC. Translated: CASSQLAGGSYEQYF.

This chain links TRBV29-1 with TRBJ2-2; 9 bases match TRBD2. Losses at the gene ends were 5 bases for V and 1 base for J; bases not matched to a gene: 2. This CDR3 contains 14 residues. Germline CDR1 and CDR2: SQVTM and ANQGSEA. The CDR3 reads CSVSGRLNTGELFF. CDR3 nucleotide sequence: TGCAGCGTTAGCGGGAGGCTGAACACCGGGGAGCTGTTTTTT.

This clone appeared a single time. The chain employs TRBV5-5 and TRBJ1-4; a weak D match, TRBD1 (5 bases). Germline lookup yields CDR1 SGHKS and CDR2 YYEKEE (reference sequence). Between the trimmed V and J ends, which lost 10 bases and 8 bases, there was a span of 18 bases. The CDR3 covers 13 residues. The CDR3 bases are TGTGCCTCAAGGGACGTGAGTAGGGAAAAACTGTTTTTT. Encoded protein: CASRDVSREKLFF. The whole variable domain, filled in from reference TRBV5-5 and TRBJ1-4, reads DAGVTQSPTHLIKTRGQQVTLRCSPISGHKSVSWYQQVLGQGPQFIFQYYEKEERGRGNFPDRFSARQFPNYSSELNVNALLLGDSALYLCASRDVSREKLFFGSGTQLSVL.

CDR3 residues: CATLPITIYRSLNTGELFF. For the CDR3, the DNA is TGTGCCACCCTACCAATAACCATATACAGGTCCTTGAACACCGGGGAGCTGTTTTTT. The rearrangement joins TRBV11-3 to TRBJ2-2; D is possibly TRBD1 (5 bases). The V gene lost 10 bases and the J gene lost 1 base, with 28 bases spanning the gap. Germline CDR1 SGHNT, CDR2 YENEEA. CDR3 length: 19 residues.